Listed below are T cell receptor beta chains from one sample, sequenced in a study of OX40 agonist ivuxolimab in advanced cancers. The method was immunoSEQ multiplex PCR; TCRdb's version includes in-frame clones alone and lacks a portion of them. Of around 100,000 clones detected, 85% to 95% appear once; the ten largest clones hold approximately 0.55%. Sequenced here: CD4+ or CD8+ T cells sorted from blood, sampled in a trial of the OX40 agonist ivuxolimab. The origin of the receptors is an adult with an advanced solid tumor such as melanoma, head and neck, liver or kidney cancer. CDR3s include the opening cysteine and the closing phenylalanine or tryptophan. Fields, in order: J gene, V gene, clone size, D gene, CDR3 DNA, CDR3 protein. The D gene is left open where the match is weak. Rows give clone size only sometimes, using once, few, many, or a class for an expanded clone.

j_gene: TRBJ2-3
v_gene: TRBV7-9
abundance: -
d_gene: TRBD1
CDR3nt: TGTGCCAGCAGCAATGGACAGGCCGCAGATACGCAGTATTTT
CDR3aa: CASSNGQAADTQYF

j_gene: TRBJ2-5
v_gene: TRBV7-9
abundance: -
d_gene: TRBD2
CDR3nt: TGTGCCAGCAGCTTGAGGGGAGGGGAAGAGACCCAGTACTTC
CDR3aa: CASSLRGGEETQYF

j_gene: TRBJ1-1
v_gene: TRBV18
abundance: -
d_gene: -
CDR3nt: TGTGCCAGCTCACCGGTTGGGAACACTGAAGCTTTCTTT
CDR3aa: CASSPVGNTEAFF

j_gene: TRBJ1-2
v_gene: TRBV30
abundance: -
d_gene: TRBD1
CDR3nt: TGTGCCTGCAGAGGACAGGGCCGGGAAGGCTACACCTTC
CDR3aa: CACRGQGREGYTF

j_gene: TRBJ2-7
v_gene: TRBV4-3
abundance: -
d_gene: -
CDR3nt: TGCGCCAGCAGCCAAGAAGGAGGGCTCCACGAGCAGTACTTC
CDR3aa: CASSQEGGLHEQYF

j_gene: TRBJ2-3
v_gene: TRBV9
abundance: -
d_gene: -
CDR3nt: TGTGCCAGCAGCGAGCAGGCATTTGAGGATACGCAGTATTTT
CDR3aa: CASSEQAFEDTQYF

j_gene: TRBJ2-3
v_gene: TRBV4-3
abundance: -
d_gene: -
CDR3nt: TGCGCCAGCAGCCAAGATTTGACAGATACGCAGTATTTT
CDR3aa: CASSQDLTDTQYF

j_gene: TRBJ1-2
v_gene: TRBV5-6
abundance: -
d_gene: TRBD1
CDR3nt: TGTGCCAGCAGCTTGGCGTGGGGGACAGGGAGAAAAAGTGGCTACACCTTC
CDR3aa: CASSLAWGTGRKSGYTF

j_gene: TRBJ2-1
v_gene: TRBV5-4
abundance: -
d_gene: -
CDR3nt: TGTGCCAGCAGCCTAGGGGTCGGGGGTGTCTCCTACAATGAGCAGTTCTTC
CDR3aa: CASSLGVGGVSYNEQFF

j_gene: TRBJ2-4
v_gene: TRBV7-8
abundance: -
d_gene: -
CDR3nt: TGTGCCAGCAGCTTACATCGGGCGGGAGCCAAAAACATTCAGTACTTC
CDR3aa: CASSLHRAGAKNIQYF

j_gene: TRBJ1-1
v_gene: TRBV20-1
abundance: -
d_gene: -
CDR3nt: TGCAGTGCTAGACGGCGGACTGAAGCTTTCTTT
CDR3aa: CSARRRTEAFF

j_gene: TRBJ2-4
v_gene: TRBV6-6
abundance: -
d_gene: -
CDR3nt: TGTGCCAGCAGTTACGGGGGAGCCAAAAACATTCAGTACTTC
CDR3aa: CASSYGGAKNIQYF

j_gene: TRBJ2-7
v_gene: TRBV6-6
abundance: -
d_gene: -
CDR3nt: TGTGCCAGCAGATATGGGACAACCTACGAGCAGTACTTC
CDR3aa: CASRYGTTYEQYF

j_gene: TRBJ1-3
v_gene: TRBV7-9
abundance: -
d_gene: -
CDR3nt: TGTGCCAGCAGCTTAGGTCTGGGCTCTGGAAACACCATATATTTT
CDR3aa: CASSLGLGSGNTIYF

j_gene: TRBJ2-3
v_gene: TRBV18
abundance: -
d_gene: TRBD2
CDR3nt: TGTGCCAGCTCCCGTGGGACTAGCGGGAGCACAGATACGCAGTATTTT
CDR3aa: CASSRGTSGSTDTQYF

j_gene: TRBJ2-7
v_gene: TRBV5-6
abundance: -
d_gene: -
CDR3nt: TGTGCCAGCAGCCCTCGCCCGGGCGGTTACTACGAGCAGTACTTC
CDR3aa: CASSPRPGGYYEQYF

j_gene: TRBJ1-1
v_gene: TRBV11-3
abundance: few
d_gene: -
CDR3nt: TGTGCCAGCACCATTTCCGGATTGGGTGCTGAAGCTTTCTTT
CDR3aa: CASTISGLGAEAFF

j_gene: TRBJ2-1
v_gene: TRBV28
abundance: -
d_gene: TRBD2
CDR3nt: TGTGCCAGCAGTAGTAGCGGGGCCGCTTCCTACAATGAGCAGTTCTTC
CDR3aa: CASSSSGAASYNEQFF

j_gene: TRBJ2-7
v_gene: TRBV7-2
abundance: -
d_gene: TRBD2
CDR3nt: TGTGCCAGCAGCTTAGAACGGGGGGAAACCGAGCAGTACTTC
CDR3aa: CASSLERGETEQYF

j_gene: TRBJ1-4
v_gene: TRBV7-6
abundance: -
d_gene: -
CDR3nt: TGTGCCAGCAGCTTAGCTGAAGTTAGGAGGACCGGTGAAAAACTGTTTTTT
CDR3aa: CASSLAEVRRTGEKLFF

j_gene: TRBJ2-1
v_gene: TRBV30
abundance: -
d_gene: TRBD1
CDR3nt: TGTGCCTGGAGTCCGGACAGGCTTGGACATGAGCAGTTCTTC
CDR3aa: CAWSPDRLGHEQFF

j_gene: TRBJ1-1
v_gene: TRBV20-1
abundance: -
d_gene: -
CDR3nt: TGCAGTGCTAGATACAACACTGAAGCTTTCTTT
CDR3aa: CSARYNTEAFF

j_gene: TRBJ2-2
v_gene: TRBV28
abundance: -
d_gene: TRBD1
CDR3nt: TGTGCCAGCAGAAGGCCTGGGACAGGGGAGAGCGGGGAGCTGTTTTTT
CDR3aa: CASRRPGTGESGELFF

j_gene: TRBJ1-1
v_gene: TRBV11-3
abundance: -
d_gene: -
CDR3nt: TGTGCCAGCAGCGTCGAGGGTGGGACTGAAGCTTTCTTT
CDR3aa: CASSVEGGTEAFF

j_gene: TRBJ1-1
v_gene: TRBV19
abundance: -
d_gene: TRBD1
CDR3nt: TGTGCCAGTAGTCAACGAGGGACAGGGGGTGAAGCTTTCTTT
CDR3aa: CASSQRGTGGEAFF